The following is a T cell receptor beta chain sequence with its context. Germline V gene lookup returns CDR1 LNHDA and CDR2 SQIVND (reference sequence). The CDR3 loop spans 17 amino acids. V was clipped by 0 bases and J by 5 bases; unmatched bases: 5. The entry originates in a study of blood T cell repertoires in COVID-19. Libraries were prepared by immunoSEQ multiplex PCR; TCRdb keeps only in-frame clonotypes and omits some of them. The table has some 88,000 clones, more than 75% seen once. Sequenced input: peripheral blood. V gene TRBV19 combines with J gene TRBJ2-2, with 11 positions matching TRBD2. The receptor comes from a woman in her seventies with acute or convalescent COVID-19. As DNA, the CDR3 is TGTGCCAGTAGTATAGATTTACTAGCGGGGGAGACCGGGGAGCTGTTTTTT. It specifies CASSIDLLAGETGELFF.